This T cell receptor (beta chain) derives from a study of cytomegalovirus exposure and HLA in healthy donors. Study results and limitations: With high specificity and sensitivity, the classifier reportedly diagnosed cytomegalovirus status. According to an earlier analysis, most TCR beta V segments yielded productive rearrangements about 87% or about 30% of the time. Later, TCR association rates were found to vary by HLA locus, highest for DRB1 and lowest for HLA-C. Despite most TCR sequences being rare, some public TCRs occurred in many donors.

This clone has a handful of counts. No antigen is known for it. The study ran its PCR with 60 Vbeta and 13 Jbeta primers. Libraries were prepared by immunoSEQ multiplex PCR; TCRdb keeps only in-frame clonotypes and omits some of them. This table holds over 150,000 clones, more than 60% found once. Germline V lookup: CDR1 MNHNS, CDR2 SASEGT. Trimming shortened V by 1 base and J by 3 bases, and 14 bases separated the two germline ends. CDR3 size: 16 residues. The receptor's source is a man aged 35 to 55 in good health and CMV-seronegative. V usage is TRBV6-1 and J usage is TRBJ2-3, with a possible D match to TRBD2 (6 bases). Material: PBMCs. The CDR3 DNA reads TGTGCCAGCAGTGAAGTCGGAGCAGGGAGGACAGATACGCAGTATTTT. This gives the protein CASSEVGAGRTDTQYF.